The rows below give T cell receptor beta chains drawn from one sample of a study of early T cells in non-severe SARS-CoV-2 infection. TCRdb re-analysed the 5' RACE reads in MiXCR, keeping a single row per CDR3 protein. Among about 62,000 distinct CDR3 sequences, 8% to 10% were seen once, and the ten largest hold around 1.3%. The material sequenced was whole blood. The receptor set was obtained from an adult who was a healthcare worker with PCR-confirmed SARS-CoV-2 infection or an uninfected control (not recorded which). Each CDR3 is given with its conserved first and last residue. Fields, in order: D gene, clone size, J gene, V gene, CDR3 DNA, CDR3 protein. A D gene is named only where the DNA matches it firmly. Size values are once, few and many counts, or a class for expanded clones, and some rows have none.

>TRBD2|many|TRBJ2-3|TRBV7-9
TGTGCCAGCAGCTTAGTTGACGCGGGGGGCACAGATACGCAGTATTTT
CASSLVDAGGTDTQYF
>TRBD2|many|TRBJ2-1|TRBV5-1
TGCGCCAGCAGCTTGGCGGCGGGGGGGAATTTGAATGAGCAGTTCTTC
CASSLAAGGNLNEQFF
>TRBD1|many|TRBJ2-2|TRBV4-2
TGTGCCAGCAGCCAAGGGGGAACCGGGACAGCGAACACCGGGGAGCTGTTTTTT
CASSQGGTGTANTGELFF
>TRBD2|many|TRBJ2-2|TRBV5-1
TGCGCCAGCAGCTTGATGAGCGGGGGTGACACCGGGGAGCTGTTTTTT
CASSLMSGGDTGELFF
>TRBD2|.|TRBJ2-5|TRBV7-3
TGTGCCAGCAGCCGGGGGGACCAAGAGACCCAGTACTTC
CASSRGDQETQYF
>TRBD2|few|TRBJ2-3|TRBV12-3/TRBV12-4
TGTGCCAGCAGTTTAGAGCGGGGGGTCCCTAGCACAGATACGCAGTATTTT
CASSLERGVPSTDTQYF
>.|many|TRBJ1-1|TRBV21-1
TGTGCCAGCAGCAAAGCGTCGAAGGGTCCCGGTACGACTGAAGCTTTCTTT
CASSKASKGPGTTEAFF
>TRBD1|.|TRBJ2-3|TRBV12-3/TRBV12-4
TGTGCCAGCAGTCCAGACAGGGGATATACGCAGTATTTT
CASSPDRGYTQYF
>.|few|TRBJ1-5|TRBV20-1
TGCAGTGCTAGAGCCAGGGGTGTTTATAGCAATCAGCCCCAGCATTTT
CSARARGVYSNQPQHF
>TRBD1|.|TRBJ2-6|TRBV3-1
TGTGCCAGCAGCCAAGATTGGACAGGGCCTACCTCTGGGGCCAACGTCCTGACTTTC
CASSQDWTGPTSGANVLTF
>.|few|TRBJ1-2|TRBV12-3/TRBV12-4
TGTGCCAGCAGGCCGGGGGTACGCTATGGCTACACCTTC
CASRPGVRYGYTF
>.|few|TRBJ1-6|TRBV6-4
TGTGCCAGCAGCAGGGACCCCTATAATTCACCCCTCCACTTT
CASSRDPYNSPLHF
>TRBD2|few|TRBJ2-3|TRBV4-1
TGCGCCAGCAGCCAAGTTTCCGGGGGGACAGATACGCAGTATTTT
CASSQVSGGTDTQYF
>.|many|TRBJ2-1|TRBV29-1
TGCAGCGTCCGAGCGGAGGGACATGAGCAGTTCTTC
CSVRAEGHEQFF
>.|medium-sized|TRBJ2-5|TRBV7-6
TGTGCCAGCAGTCAGGGGGCTAGCGGACTCCAAGAGACCCAGTACTTC
CASSQGASGLQETQYF